The source of this T cell receptor (beta chain) is a study of T cell clonotyping in hematopoietic cell transplantation. Findings of the study overall: After transplant, recipient diversity fell while pathologically expanded clonotypes grew through day 180. At the given depth, recipient repertoires were over 95% de novo clonotypes. Graft donor and pretransplant recipient Inverse Simpson Index values predicted broader posttransplant TCR diversity.

On this clone: Its antigen is still unknown.

Time point of the sample: recipient sample about 28 days before transplant, after cytoreduction. Trimming shortened V by 4 bases and J by 2 bases, and 15 bases separated the two germline ends. CDR3 size: 15 residues. Germline assignment: CDR1 SGHDT and CDR2 YYEEEE. This table comes from immunoSEQ multiplex PCR, and its TCRdb copy is limited to in-frame clones, with some not included. The profile shows roughly 34,000 clones, 85% to 95% of them singletons. The genes are TRBV5-6 and TRBJ2-5; D unclear. This receptor was identified in a man aged 35 to 55 with chronic myeloid leukemia. Some clones in this sample may be carry-over from other donors' samples. This specimen was peripheral blood mononuclear cells, taken before stem cell transplant. In DNA, the CDR3 is TGTGCCAGCAGCCGCGTCGTACTGGGTCAAGAGACCCAGTACTTC. As protein: CASSRVVLGQETQYF.